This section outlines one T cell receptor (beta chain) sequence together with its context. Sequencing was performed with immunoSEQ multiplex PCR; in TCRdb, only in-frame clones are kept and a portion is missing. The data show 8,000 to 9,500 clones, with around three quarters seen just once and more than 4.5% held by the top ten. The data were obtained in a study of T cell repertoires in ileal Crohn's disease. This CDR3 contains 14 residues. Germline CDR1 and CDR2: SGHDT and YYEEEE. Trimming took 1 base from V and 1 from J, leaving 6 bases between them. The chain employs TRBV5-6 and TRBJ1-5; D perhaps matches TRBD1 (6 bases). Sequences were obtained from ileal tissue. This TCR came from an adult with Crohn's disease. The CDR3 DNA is TGTGCCAGCAGCTTGAGGGGGAGCAATCAGCCCCAGCATTTT. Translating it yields CASSLRGSNQPQHF.